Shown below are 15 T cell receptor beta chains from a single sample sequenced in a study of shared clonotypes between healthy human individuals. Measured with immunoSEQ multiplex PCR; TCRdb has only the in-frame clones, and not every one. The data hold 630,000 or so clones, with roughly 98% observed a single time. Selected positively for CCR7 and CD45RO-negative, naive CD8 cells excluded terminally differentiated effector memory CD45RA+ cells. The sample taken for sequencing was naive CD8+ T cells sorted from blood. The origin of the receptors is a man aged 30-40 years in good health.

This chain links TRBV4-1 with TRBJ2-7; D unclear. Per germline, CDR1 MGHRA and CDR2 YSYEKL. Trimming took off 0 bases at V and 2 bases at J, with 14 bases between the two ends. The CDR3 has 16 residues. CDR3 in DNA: TGCGCCAGCAGCCAAGATCGCGCAGGAATTACCTACGAGCAGTACTTC. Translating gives CASSQDRAGITYEQYF.

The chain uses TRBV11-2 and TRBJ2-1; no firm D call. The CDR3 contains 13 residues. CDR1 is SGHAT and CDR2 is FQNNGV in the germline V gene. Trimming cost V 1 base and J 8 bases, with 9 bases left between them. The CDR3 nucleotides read TGTGCCAGCAGCTTAGGGCTGGGCTATGAGCAGTTCTTC. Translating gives CASSLGLGYEQFF. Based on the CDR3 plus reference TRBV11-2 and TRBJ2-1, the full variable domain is EAGVAQSPRYKIIEKRQSVAFWCNPISGHATLYWYQQILGQGPKLLIQFQNNGVVDDSQLPKDRFSAERLKGVDSTLKIQPAKLEDSAVYLCASSLGLGYEQFFGPGTRLTVL.

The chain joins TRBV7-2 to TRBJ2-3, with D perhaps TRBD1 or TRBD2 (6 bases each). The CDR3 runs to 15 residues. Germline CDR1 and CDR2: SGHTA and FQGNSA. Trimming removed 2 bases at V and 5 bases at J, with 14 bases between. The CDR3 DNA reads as TGTGCCAGCAGCTTATATGGGGGGCTTGAAGATACGCAGTATTTT. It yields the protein CASSLYGGLEDTQYF.

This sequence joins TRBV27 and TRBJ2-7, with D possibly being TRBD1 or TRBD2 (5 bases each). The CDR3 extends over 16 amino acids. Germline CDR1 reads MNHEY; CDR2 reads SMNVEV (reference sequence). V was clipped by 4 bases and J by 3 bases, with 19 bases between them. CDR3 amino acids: CASSYRIGAADYEQYF. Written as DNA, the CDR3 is TGTGCCAGCAGTTACCGGATCGGGGCGGCGGACTACGAGCAGTACTTC.

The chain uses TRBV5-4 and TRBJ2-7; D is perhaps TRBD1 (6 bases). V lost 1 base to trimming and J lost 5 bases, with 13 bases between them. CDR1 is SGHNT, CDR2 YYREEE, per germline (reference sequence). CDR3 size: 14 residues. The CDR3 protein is CASSLRGSSDEQYF. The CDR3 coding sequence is TGTGCCAGCAGCTTGAGGGGGTCGTCCGACGAGCAGTACTTC. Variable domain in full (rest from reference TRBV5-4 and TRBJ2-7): ETGVTQSPTHLIKTRGQQVTLRCSSQSGHNTVSWYQQALGQGPQFIFQYYREEENGRGNFPPRFSGLQFPNYSSELNVNALELDDSALYLCASSLRGSSDEQYFGPGTRLTVT.

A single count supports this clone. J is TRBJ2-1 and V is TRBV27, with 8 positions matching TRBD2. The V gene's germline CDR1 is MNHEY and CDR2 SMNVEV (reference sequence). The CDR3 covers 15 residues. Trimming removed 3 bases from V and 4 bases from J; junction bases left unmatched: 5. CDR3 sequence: CASSFREGRYNEQFF. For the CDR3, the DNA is TGTGCCAGCAGTTTTCGGGAGGGCCGATACAATGAGCAGTTCTTC.

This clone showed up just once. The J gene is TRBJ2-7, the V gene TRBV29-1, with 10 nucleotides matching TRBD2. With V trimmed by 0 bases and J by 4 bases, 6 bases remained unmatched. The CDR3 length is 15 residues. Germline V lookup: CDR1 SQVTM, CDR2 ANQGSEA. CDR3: CSVEELASGSYEQYF. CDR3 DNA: TGCAGCGTTGAAGAATTGGCTAGCGGGAGTTACGAGCAGTACTTC.

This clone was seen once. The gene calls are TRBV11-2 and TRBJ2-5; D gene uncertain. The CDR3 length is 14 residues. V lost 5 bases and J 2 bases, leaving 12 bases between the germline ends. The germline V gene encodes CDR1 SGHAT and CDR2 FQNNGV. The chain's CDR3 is CASSEVNIQETQYF. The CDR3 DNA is TGTGCCAGCAGCGAAGTGAACATACAAGAGACCCAGTACTTC. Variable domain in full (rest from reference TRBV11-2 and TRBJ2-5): EAGVAQSPRYKIIEKRQSVAFWCNPISGHATLYWYQQILGQGPKLLIQFQNNGVVDDSQLPKDRFSAERLKGVDSTLKIQPAKLEDSAVYLCASSEVNIQETQYFGPGTRLLVL.

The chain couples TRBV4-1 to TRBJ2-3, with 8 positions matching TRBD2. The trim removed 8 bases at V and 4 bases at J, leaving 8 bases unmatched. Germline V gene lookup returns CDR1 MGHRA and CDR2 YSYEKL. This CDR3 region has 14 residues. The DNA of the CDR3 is TGCGCCAGCGGGAGCGGGAGACTCTCAGATACGCAGTATTTT. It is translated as CASGSGRLSDTQYF.

This chain's CDR3 is CASSEEGASTDTQYF. In DNA, the CDR3 is TGTGCCAGCAGCGAAGAGGGAGCAAGCACAGATACGCAGTATTTT. V usage is TRBV9 and J usage is TRBJ2-3, with a tentative D call TRBD2 (5 bases). V lost 3 bases and J 0 bases, leaving 11 bases between the germline ends. CDR1 and CDR2 from the germline V gene are SGDLS and YYNGEE. This CDR3 has 15 amino acids. The full variable domain, rest sourced from reference TRBV9 and TRBJ2-3, is DSGVTQTPKHLITATGQRVTLRCSPRSGDLSVYWYQQSLDQGLQFLIQYYNGEERAKGNILERFSAQQFPDLHSELNLSSLELGDSALYFCASSEEGASTDTQYFGPGTRLTVL.

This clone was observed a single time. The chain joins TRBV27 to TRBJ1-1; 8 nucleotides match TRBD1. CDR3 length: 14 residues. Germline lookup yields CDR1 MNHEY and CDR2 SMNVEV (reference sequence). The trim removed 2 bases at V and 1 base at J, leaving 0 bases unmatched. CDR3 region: CASSLDRGNTEAFF. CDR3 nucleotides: TGTGCCAGCAGTTTAGACAGGGGGAACACTGAAGCTTTCTTT.

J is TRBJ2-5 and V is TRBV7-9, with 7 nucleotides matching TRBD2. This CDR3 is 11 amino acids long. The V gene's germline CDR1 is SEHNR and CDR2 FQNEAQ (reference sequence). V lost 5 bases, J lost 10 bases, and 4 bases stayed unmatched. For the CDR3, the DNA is TGTGCCAGCAGCCCCGCGGGGGACCAGTACTTC. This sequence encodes CASSPAGDQYF.

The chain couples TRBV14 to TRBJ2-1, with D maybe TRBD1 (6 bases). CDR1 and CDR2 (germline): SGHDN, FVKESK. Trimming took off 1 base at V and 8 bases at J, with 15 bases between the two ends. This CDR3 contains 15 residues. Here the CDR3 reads CASSQGQAPYDEQFF. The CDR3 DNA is TGTGCCAGCAGCCAAGGACAGGCTCCATACGATGAGCAGTTCTTC.

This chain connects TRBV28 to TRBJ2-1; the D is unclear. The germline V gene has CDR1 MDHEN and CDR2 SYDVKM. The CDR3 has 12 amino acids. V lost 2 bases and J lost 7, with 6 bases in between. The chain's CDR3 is CASSLPTNEQFF. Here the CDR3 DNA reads TGTGCCAGCAGTTTACCGACGAATGAGCAGTTCTTC. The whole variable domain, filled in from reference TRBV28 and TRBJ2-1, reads DVKVTQSSRYLVKRTGEKVFLECVQDMDHENMFWYRQDPGLGLRLIYFSYDVKMKEKGDIPEGYSVSREKKERFSLILESASTNQTSMYLCASSLPTNEQFFGPGTRLTVL.

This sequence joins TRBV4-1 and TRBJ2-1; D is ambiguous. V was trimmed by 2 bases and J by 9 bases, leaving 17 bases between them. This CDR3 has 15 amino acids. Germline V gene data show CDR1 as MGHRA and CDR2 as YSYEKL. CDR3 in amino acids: CASSQIPPGSSEQFF. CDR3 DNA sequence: TGCGCCAGCAGCCAAATCCCTCCCGGCTCGAGTGAGCAGTTCTTC.